This TCR beta chain was sequenced during a study of T-cell memory formation after mild COVID-19. Study context: Clusters of TCRs were largely donor specific. Findings and limits, study-wide: Memory cells collected pre-infection included some clones that later responded, suggesting cross-reactive memory joined. Clones contracting across day 15 to 85 had a balanced CD4/CD8 profile; later expanding clones leaned CD4+.

From 5'RACE with constant-segment primers came TCR alpha and TCR beta cDNA libraries that carried sample barcodes and UMIs. TCRdb re-analysed the 5' RACE reads in MiXCR, keeping a single row per CDR3 protein. The table shows approximately 560,000 distinct CDR3 sequences, with 17% occurring only once. This clonotype was picked up a small number of times. Its antigen is unidentified. The V gene lost 1 base and the J gene lost 4 bases, with 19 bases spanning the gap. The CDR3 runs 17 residues. Germline assignment: CDR1 SGHVS and CDR2 FQNEAQ. The sample consisted of PBMCs or a T cell subset sorted from them (not recorded which). The chain combines TRBV7-8 with TRBJ2-5, with D hard to call. The clonotype originates from an adult woman who had mild COVID-19 (a few samples of this study predate the infection). Cell type and time point are not known. The CDR3 bases are TGTGCCAGCAGCTTAGAAAGAGAGAAGGATTGGGGAGAGACCCAGTACTTC. This gives the protein CASSLEREKDWGETQYF. The complete variable domain, with remaining parts taken from reference TRBV7-8 and TRBJ2-5, reads GAGVSQSPRYKVAKRGQDVALRCDPISGHVSLFWYQQALGQGPEFLTYFQNEAQLDKSGLPSDRFFAERPEGSVSTLKIQRTQQEDSAVYLCASSLEREKDWGETQYFGPGTRLLVL.